One and the same sample provided the 14 T cell receptor beta chains below, sequenced in a study of molecular identifiers for immune sequencing clone quantification (dated by TCRdb to the late 2010s). The library was prepared using PCR. These reads were obtained on an Illumina MiSeq. Clones were called with MiXCR by TCRdb after fastp trimmed the public reads at Q25, and only in-frame beta chains were retained. Rows are unified per CDR3 protein, each entry keeping the most common DNA and genes. The sample table holds tens of thousands of distinct CDR3 sequences, of which roughly 18% were seen once. The ten largest clones capture around 7% of the sample. The sample comprised naive CD8+ T cells from blood, with Jurkat cell RNA spiked in. This specimen's cell subset or site label, per the study, means: FACS-sorted CD8+CD4-CCR7+CD45RA+ naive T cells. The receptors shown here come from a human donor in good health. Some libraries in this study had Jurkat cell RNA spiked in.

This rearrangement joins TRBV23-1 to TRBJ1-6; no clear D. TRBV23-1 is classed as an ORF, of uncertain function. The CDR3 is 15 residues long. V dropped 3 bases and J dropped 9 bases, with 15 bases sitting between them. CDR3 sequence reads: CASSHTDLSGSPLHF. In DNA form, the CDR3 reads TGCGCCAGCAGTCACACGGACCTGTCCGGTTCACCCCTCCACTTT.

As concerns this clonotype: This may stem from a read error, because a much larger clone lies one nucleotide away. The V gene is TRBV28, the J gene TRBJ2-1; 10 bases map to TRBD2. The CDR3 length is 15 residues. Germline V gives CDR1 MDHEN, CDR2 SYDVKM. The CDR3 loop reads CAGGTGTSVYNKQFF. CDR3 nucleotides: TGTGCCGGCGGAACCGGGACTAGCGTATACAATAAGCAGTTCTTC.

This clonotype was seen at least ten times. V usage is TRBV28 and J usage is TRBJ2-3; D gene uncertain. Germline-derived CDR1 and CDR2 are MDHEN and SYDVKM. The CDR3 loop spans 14 amino acids. V lost 1 base to trimming and J lost 0 bases, with 5 bases between them. Here the CDR3 reads CASSLLASTDTQYF. CDR3 nucleotides: TGTGCCAGCAGTTTATTGGCTAGCACAGATACGCAGTATTTT.

Remarks on this clonotype: A much larger clone is a single base away; this may be a read error. This chain joins TRBV4-3 and TRBJ2-2, with a possible D match to TRBD2 (5 bases). The germline gives CDR1 LGHNA, CDR2 YSLEER. V shed 3 bases and J shed 7 bases, with 18 bases lying between them. The CDR3 consists of 16 residues. CDR3 residues: CASSQRFAGLRGELFF. CDR3 nucleotide sequence: TGCGCCAGCAGCCAGCGTTTCGCTGGACTGCGCGGGGAGCTGTTTTTT.

Ten or more counts support this clonotype. The chain carries TRBV13 and TRBJ1-1; a possible D gene is TRBD1 (6 bases). The CDR3 loop spans 14 amino acids. The V end lost 2 bases, the J end lost 4 bases, and 11 bases lay between the germline ends. Germline V lookup: CDR1 PRHDT, CDR2 FYEKMQ (reference sequence). The CDR3 sequence is CASSLRTASTEAFF. The DNA for the CDR3 is TGTGCCAGCAGCTTACGGACAGCGAGCACTGAAGCTTTCTTT. The variable domain in full, with the rest retrieved from reference TRBV13 and TRBJ1-1, is AAGVIQSPRHLIKEKRETATLKCYPIPRHDTVYWYQQGPGQDPQFLISFYEKMQSDKGSIPDRFSAQQFSDYHSELNMSSLELGDSALYFCASSLRTASTEAFFGQGTRLTVV.

This clonotype was observed at least ten times. This sequence joins TRBV3-1 and TRBJ2-1; the D is unclear. V was pared by 0 bases and J by 6 bases, with 6 bases between. The germline gives CDR1 LGHDT, CDR2 YNNKEL (reference sequence). This CDR3 spans 13 amino acids. The CDR3 DNA reads as TGTGCCAGCAGCCAAGATGTGGGCAATGAGCAGTTCTTC. This encodes CASSQDVGNEQFF.

This clonotype was observed at least ten times. The V and J genes are TRBV29-1 and TRBJ2-4; unclear D gene. Germline V lookup: CDR1 SQVTM, CDR2 ANQGSEA. V was clipped by 8 bases and J by 0 bases, with 8 bases between them. There are 12 residues in the CDR3. The CDR3 region is CSFQLAKNIQYF. The CDR3 nucleotides read TGCAGCTTCCAATTAGCCAAAAACATTCAGTACTTC.

This clonotype was picked up many times. The V gene is TRBV3-1, the J gene TRBJ2-7; D is perhaps TRBD1 or TRBD2 (5 bases each). V lost 3 bases and J 10 bases, leaving 22 bases between the germline ends. Germline-derived CDR1 and CDR2 are LGHDT and YNNKEL (reference sequence). The CDR3 runs 15 residues. CDR3 sequence: CASSHPQGIRDHQYF. CDR3 sequence (DNA): TGTGCCAGCAGCCACCCTCAAGGAATCCGGGACCACCAGTACTTC.

This clonotype has just a few counts. The chain has TRBV29-1 and TRBJ2-1; 8 positions agree with TRBD2. Germline V lookup: CDR1 SQVTM, CDR2 ANQGSEA. This CDR3 contains 14 residues. V gave up 6 bases and J gave up 0 bases; unmatched junction bases: 4. The CDR3 region is CSVSSGSSYNEQFF. DNA of the CDR3: TGCAGCGTCTCGAGCGGGAGCTCCTACAATGAGCAGTTCTTC.

Note on this clonotype: A much more abundant neighbour one base away suggests this may be a read error. The chain has TRBV21-1 and TRBJ2-5. TRBV21-1 is annotated as a pseudogene. CDR3 length: 14 amino acids. The CDR3 region is CASSKDRLGEPQYF. The CDR3, as DNA: TGTGCCAGCAGCAAAGACCGGTTAGGGGAGCCCCAGTACTTC.

This clonotype was counted ten times or more. This chain connects TRBV12-3 or TRBV12-4 to TRBJ2-1; tentative D call: TRBD2 (5 bases). Trimming removed 2 bases at V and 5 bases at J, with 13 bases between. The CDR3 sequence is 15 residues long. CDR3 bases: TGTGCCAGCAGTTTACTTGACGGGGTCCACAATGAGCAGTTCTTC. Residues: CASSLLDGVHNEQFF.

This clonotype was counted many times. The V and J genes are TRBV2 and TRBJ2-2; no definite D call. Germline-derived CDR1 and CDR2 are SNHLY and FYNNEI. The CDR3 contains 13 residues. The ends were cut back, 3 bases at V and 5 bases at J, with 7 bases in the middle. CDR3 amino acids: CASSDPPTGELFF. The CDR3 DNA is TGTGCCAGCAGTGACCCCCCAACCGGGGAGCTGTTTTTT. Using reference TRBV2 and TRBJ2-2 for the parts outside the CDR3, the full variable domain is EPEVTQTPSHQVTQMGQEVILRCVPISNHLYFYWYRQILGQKVEFLVSFYNNEISEKSEIFDDQFSVERPDGSNFTLKIRSTKLEDSAMYFCASSDPPTGELFFGEGSRLTVL.

This chain connects TRBV7-6 to TRBJ2-1; D is perhaps TRBD1 (5 bases). Per the germline V gene, CDR1 is SGHVS and CDR2 is FNYEAQ. The CDR3 covers 15 residues. V lost 1 base and J lost 4, with 11 bases in between. The CDR3 region is CASSLGVRAYNEQFF. CDR3 sequence (DNA): TGTGCCAGCAGCTTAGGCGTCAGGGCGTACAATGAGCAGTTCTTC. Based on the CDR3 plus reference TRBV7-6 and TRBJ2-1, the full variable domain is GAGVSQSPRYKVTKRGQDVALRCDPISGHVSLYWYRQALGQGPEFLTYFNYEAQQDKSGLPNDRFSAERPEGSISTLTIQRTEQRDSAMYRCASSLGVRAYNEQFFGPGTRLTVL.

This clonotype has just a few counts. V is TRBV28 and J is TRBJ2-7; TRBD1 aligns across 7 bases. The J segment lost 5 bases and the V segment lost 3 bases, leaving 13 bases of the junction unmatched. CDR3 size: 16 residues. Germline assignment: CDR1 MDHEN and CDR2 SYDVKM. The CDR3 DNA is TGTGCCAGCAGTTTGGCCCCAAACAGGGGTTGGAACGAGCAGTACTTC. Protein: CASSLAPNRGWNEQYF. The full variable domain, rest sourced from reference TRBV28 and TRBJ2-7, is DVKVTQSSRYLVKRTGEKVFLECVQDMDHENMFWYRQDPGLGLRLIYFSYDVKMKEKGDIPEGYSVSREKKERFSLILESASTNQTSMYLCASSLAPNRGWNEQYFGPGTRLTVT.